This T cell receptor beta chain was identified during a study of blood T cell repertoires in COVID-19 (dated by TCRdb to about 2020). In terms of the full investigation: The collaborator samples originated in the United States, Italy and Spain and spanned the acute and convalescent phases of COVID-19. Where available, HLA class I and class II types were obtained from metadata supplied by the sample provider rather than from assay-based typing. The repertoires were made available in a free public database intended to serve as a resource for research on the immune response to SARS-CoV-2. Nearly every sample came with metadata listing a de-identified subject ID, COVID-19 status, age in years and sex. The material from the prospective study consisted of cDNA or gDNA derived from T cells, B-cell-depleted T cells, or PBMCs. The samples were drawn from the first 160 participants of the ongoing ImmuneRACE study and from over 950 subjects provided by 6 global collaborators. Subjects who had been exposed to COVID-19, were actively infected with it, or had recovered from it provided the deeply sampled blood TCRbeta repertoires that made up the dataset.

The immunoSEQ Assay, a bias-controlled multiplex PCR, was used to amplify TCRbeta CDR3 regions from genomic DNA. The study's processing was this. The number of nucleated cells in each sample was estimated from the amplification of reference gene primers within the assay. To quantify the absolute abundance of each unique TCRbeta CDR3 rearrangement, sequence reads were collapsed and filtered. For each sample, productive Simpson clonality was calculated by taking the square root of Simpson's diversity index across productive rearrangements. TCRdb's version of the immuneACCESS table is confined to in-frame rearrangements and falls short of the full clone set. An unresolved V gene accounts for under half of the shortfall where checked; the remainder is of unknown origin. D and trimming come from the DNA, and the V and J calls and clone size come from that table. For this sample the table gives some 73,000 clones, of which approximately 83% were detected only once. Roughly 4.2% of the sample is taken by the ten largest.

From cysteine to phenylalanine, the CDR3 is 12 amino acids long. CDR3 DNA only is kept here, 36 bases in frame from base 1. V is reduced by 7 bases and J by 0 bases, leaving a spacing of 3 bases between them. CDR1 MDHEN and CDR2 SYDVKM were looked up in the germline V gene. Whole blood was collected in K2EDTA tubes by collaborating institutions according to the institutions' own protocols. For TCRbeta analysis, collaborators shipped samples as frozen whole blood, isolated PBMCs, or DNA extracted from either of those sample types. The full study reports these points: How much clinical and demographic metadata was included differed by source and by participant, and the metadata was provided uncurated.

This clone was counted once. Its target antigen remains unknown. Per-nucleotide qualities are absent, and no much larger clonotype sits a single base away. This sequence originates from a woman aged 60-75 years with acute or convalescent COVID-19. This receptor chain uses TRBV28 and TRBJ1-4; the D gene lacks a confident call. The source material was peripheral blood. The CDR3 has the sequence CASTSTNEKLFF. The DNA reads as follows: TGTGCCAGCACCTCAACTAATGAAAAACTGTTTTTT. Supplemented by the reference TRBV28 and TRBJ1-4 proteins around the CDR3, the complete variable domain is DVKVTQSSRYLVKRTGEKVFLECVQDMDHENMFWYRQDPGLGLRLIYFSYDVKMKEKGDIPEGYSVSREKKERFSLILESASTNQTSMYLCASTSTNEKLFFGSGTQLSVL.